This T cell receptor (beta chain) was found in a study of Ad26.COV2.S vaccination and SARS-CoV-2 variants. Study-wide context: Trial arm assignment for the donor was COV1001 Ad26.COV2.S.

Germline CDR1 is SGHTA and CDR2 is FQGNSA. This CDR3 has 16 residues. The germline V and J ends were trimmed by 4 bases and 0 bases, with 16 bases remaining between them. Concerning this clone itself: Its antigen is not identified.

Study-wide points: People who got the vaccine had more spike-specific TCR breadth than people who got placebo. Considerable breadth of spike-specific CD8+ and CD4+ T cell responses has reportedly been documented following vaccination.

Sample treatment: about 20 received Ad26.COV2.S at low or high dose, single or two shots; 5 received placebo; per-sample allocation not given. All samples were drawn on day 63, counting from the first vaccine or placebo injection. Repertoires were generated with immunoSEQ multiplex PCR, while TCRdb's copy carries only in-frame clones and drops some. This table has about 680,000 clones, around 89% appearing once. Sample: peripheral blood, taken in a trial of Ad26.COV2.S vaccine versus placebo. J is TRBJ2-7 and V is TRBV7-2, with D possibly called TRBD1 or TRBD2 (5 bases each). The receptor's source is a person between 18 and 60 years old who received the Ad26.COV2.S COVID-19 vaccine or a placebo. CDR3 residues: CASSYDGTGSSYEQYF. CDR3 DNA sequence: TGTGCCAGCAGCTACGACGGGACCGGTAGCTCCTACGAGCAGTACTTC.